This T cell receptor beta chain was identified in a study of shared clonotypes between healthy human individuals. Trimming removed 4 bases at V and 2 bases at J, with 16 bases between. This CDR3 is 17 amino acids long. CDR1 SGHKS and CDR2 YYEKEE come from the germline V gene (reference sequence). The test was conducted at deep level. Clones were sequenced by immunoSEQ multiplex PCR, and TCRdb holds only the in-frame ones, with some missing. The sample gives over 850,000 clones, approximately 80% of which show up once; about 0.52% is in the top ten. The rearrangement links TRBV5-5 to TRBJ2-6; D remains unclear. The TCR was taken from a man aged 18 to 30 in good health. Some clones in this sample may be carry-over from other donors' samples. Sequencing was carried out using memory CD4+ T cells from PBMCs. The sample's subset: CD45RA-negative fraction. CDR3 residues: CASSKRVGMAGANVLTF. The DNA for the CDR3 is TGTGCCAGCAGCAAACGGGTCGGAATGGCTGGGGCCAACGTCCTGACTTTC.